The 19 T cell receptor beta chains reported below all come from one sample, sequenced in a study of spatial heterogeneity in lung cancer. Regarding the study as a whole: Tracking of tumor mutation counts was seen in expanded intratumoral alpha and beta TCR counts.

Time point reported: sample taken at primary tumor resection. These TCRs' antigens remain unknown. TCRdb re-analysed the 5' RACE reads in MiXCR, keeping a single row per CDR3 protein. Of approximately 10,000 distinct CDR3 sequences in the sample, over 6% were seen once. The sample consisted of lung tumor tissue, taken at surgery. These receptor sequences come from a female donor with early-stage non-small cell lung cancer.

This clonotype was recorded at least ten times. The V gene is TRBV9, the J gene TRBJ1-3; weak D call: TRBD1 (6 bases). The V end was cut by 7 bases, the J end by 0 bases, with 11 bases between. There are 14 residues in the CDR3. Germline lookup yields CDR1 SGDLS and CDR2 YYNGEE. CDR3 residues: CASGRTDSGNTIYF. The CDR3 DNA is TGTGCCAGCGGTCGGACAGACTCTGGAAACACCATATATTTT.

The V gene is TRBV20-1, the J gene TRBJ1-2, with D maybe TRBD1 (5 bases). V lost 4 bases and J lost 1, with 10 bases in between. Germline CDR1 DFQATT, CDR2 SNEGSKA (reference sequence). The CDR3 has 13 residues. In DNA form, the CDR3 reads TGCAGTGCTACTCTGACAGATAACTATGGCTACACCTTC. Amino acids: CSATLTDNYGYTF.

Only a few counts were recorded for this clonotype. The V gene is TRBV9, the J gene TRBJ2-5; 11 bases line up with TRBD2. V was pared by 4 bases and J by 0 bases, with 5 bases of the junction left unmatched. The CDR3 covers 16 residues. Germline V CDR1 and CDR2: SGDLS, YYNGEE. CDR3 residues: CASSSGTSGNQETQYF. CDR3 nucleotides: TGTGCCAGCAGCTCAGGGACTAGCGGCAACCAAGAGACCCAGTACTTC.

This clonotype was detected many times. The rearrangement uses TRBV28 and TRBJ2-1; 7 nucleotides align to TRBD1. CDR3 length: 15 amino acids. Germline CDR1 reads MDHEN; CDR2 reads SYDVKM. The V gene end was trimmed by 6 bases and the J gene end by 7 bases; junction bases not matched to a gene: 12. The CDR3 protein is CASSPRQGGMNEQFF. In DNA form, the CDR3 reads TGTGCCAGCAGCCCAAGACAGGGTGGTATGAATGAGCAGTTCTTC. The whole variable domain, filled in from reference TRBV28 and TRBJ2-1, reads DVKVTQSSRYLVKRTGEKVFLECVQDMDHENMFWYRQDPGLGLRLIYFSYDVKMKEKGDIPEGYSVSREKKERFSLILESASTNQTSMYLCASSPRQGGMNEQFFGPGTRLTVL.

Many counts were recorded for this clonotype. The CDR3 sequence is CASSLRRAVGNEKLFF. The CDR3 DNA reads TGTGCCAGCAGTTTAAGGCGGGCAGTTGGTAATGAAAAACTGTTTTTT. The chain uses TRBV12-3 or TRBV12-4 and TRBJ1-4; D gene ambiguous. V shed 2 bases and J shed 4 bases, with 14 bases lying between them. The CDR3 has 16 residues.

The chain carries TRBV13 and TRBJ1-3; possible D gene TRBD1, 5 bases. V was cut by 1 base and J by 0 bases, with 7 bases left in between. CDR3 size: 15 residues. Germline V gene sequence: CDR1 PRHDT, CDR2 FYEKMQ (reference sequence). Written as DNA, the CDR3 is TGTGCCAGCAGCTTAGCGGACATCTCTGGAAACACCATATATTTT. Its protein product is CASSLADISGNTIYF.

There are many counts of this clonotype. V usage is TRBV5-5 and J usage is TRBJ1-3, with D unclear. With 0 bases removed from V and 0 bases from J, the gap between germline ends came to 10 bases. The CDR3 extends over 16 amino acids. Germline lookup yields CDR1 SGHKS and CDR2 YYEKEE (reference sequence). This CDR3 reads CASSLAYGSSGNTIYF. The DNA of the CDR3 is TGTGCCAGCAGCTTGGCCTACGGAAGCTCTGGAAACACCATATATTTT.

This clonotype appeared many times. The chain links TRBV20-1 to TRBJ1-5; no firm D call. The CDR3 contains 14 residues. Germline V gene data show CDR1 as DFQATT and CDR2 as SNEGSKA (reference sequence). V was pared by 2 bases and J by 0 bases, with 8 bases between. The CDR3, as DNA: TGCAGTGCTAGATCGCTTTTTAGCAATCAGCCCCAGCATTTT. Amino acids: CSARSLFSNQPQHF.

This clonotype has just a few counts. The chain links TRBV5-4 to TRBJ2-3, with TRBD2 matching over 12 bases. CDR1 SGHNT and CDR2 YYREEE come from the germline V gene (reference sequence). J gave up 5 bases and V 3 bases, and 10 bases lay outside the gene matches. CDR3 size: 17 residues. The CDR3 spells CASSSYSTSGSRDTQYF. CDR3 bases: TGTGCCAGCAGCTCCTACTCGACTAGCGGGAGTCGAGATACGCAGTATTTT.

This clonotype was counted at least ten times. V is TRBV28 and J is TRBJ1-5; perhaps TRBD1 as D (5 bases). CDR1 and CDR2 (germline): MDHEN, SYDVKM. Trimming stripped 7 bases from V and 3 bases from J, with 16 bases between. This CDR3 comprises 15 residues. The CDR3 bases are TGTGCCAGCACCCTAACAGGACTTATCAATCAGCCCCAGCATTTT. The encoded protein is CASTLTGLINQPQHF.

This clonotype was seen at least ten times. The CDR3 spells CASSLDGTGHEQFF. DNA of the CDR3: TGTGCCAGCAGCTTAGACGGGACAGGGCATGAGCAGTTCTTC. The rearrangement joins TRBV11-1 to TRBJ2-1; TRBD1 matches 9 bases. CDR1 is SGHAT, CDR2 FQDESV, per germline (reference sequence). V dropped 1 base and J dropped 8; count of bases not matched to a gene: 3. The length of the CDR3 is 14 residues.

The table lists this clonotype with many counts. The rearrangement uses TRBV6-2 or TRBV6-3 and TRBJ1-1; 8 nucleotides match TRBD1. The CDR3 covers 14 residues. V was pared by 0 bases and J by 8 bases, with 5 bases of the junction left unmatched. In germline, CDR1 is MNHEY, CDR2 SVGEGT. The DNA for the CDR3 is TGTGCCAGCAGTTACTCCGGGAGGACAGGGGAAGCTTTCTTT. This codes for CASSYSGRTGEAFF.

This clonotype was recorded many times. J is TRBJ2-7 and V is TRBV28; unclear D gene. The CDR3 is made up of 12 amino acids. The V gene lost 4 bases and the J gene lost 4 bases, with 8 bases spanning the gap. In germline, CDR1 is MDHEN, CDR2 SYDVKM. DNA for the CDR3: TGTGCCAGCAGTTCGACACATTACGAGCAGTACTTC. It is translated as CASSSTHYEQYF.

The sample holds many counts of this clonotype. This sequence joins TRBV6-5 and TRBJ1-1; 9 bases fit TRBD1. V trimming: 5 bases; J trimming: 1 base; junction bases outside the gene matches: 5. The germline gives CDR1 MNHEY, CDR2 SVGAGI. The CDR3 covers 15 residues. The CDR3 protein is CASSARDRENTEAFF. The CDR3 DNA follows: TGTGCCAGCAGTGCCCGGGACAGGGAGAACACTGAAGCTTTCTTT.

The sample holds many counts of this clonotype. The CDR3 DNA reads as TGTGCCAGCAGCTTAAGTGGACAGGGTAACGGCTACACCTTC. Translated: CASSLSGQGNGYTF. The chain joins TRBV7-3 to TRBJ1-2; 8 nucleotides line up with TRBD1. Trimming took 1 base from V and 8 from J; bases not matched to a gene: 6. The CDR3 loop spans 14 amino acids. The germline V gene encodes CDR1 SGHTA and CDR2 FQGTGA.

This clonotype was seen at least ten times. This chain links TRBV20-1 with TRBJ1-1; D call uncertain. V lost 1 base, J lost 4 bases, and 10 bases lay in between. Germline V gene data show CDR1 as DFQATT and CDR2 as SNEGSKA (reference sequence). The CDR3 spans 13 residues. The CDR3 DNA reads TGCAGTGCTAGAGGTGGGGTCGGCACTGAAGCTTTCTTT. Encoded protein: CSARGGVGTEAFF.

This clonotype has just a few counts. This chain connects TRBV20-1 to TRBJ2-3, with 13 bases lining up with TRBD2. J was trimmed by 6 bases and V by 6 bases; bases with no gene match: 9. This CDR3 comprises 15 residues. In germline, CDR1 is DFQATT, CDR2 SNEGSKA (reference sequence). The CDR3 DNA reads TGCAGTGCGACCCGCGGACTAGCGGGGGTGGATACGCAGTATTTT. Protein: CSATRGLAGVDTQYF.

The chain's CDR3 is CASSQQNEQFF. The CDR3 DNA follows: TGTGCCAGCAGCCAACAGAATGAGCAGTTCTTC. The chain links TRBV11-3 to TRBJ2-1, with D unresolved. The CDR3 consists of 11 residues. Germline-derived CDR1 and CDR2 are SGHNT and YENEEA. Trimming shortened V by 5 bases and J by 7 bases, and 6 bases separated the two germline ends.

Only a few counts were recorded for this clonotype. V is TRBV7-2 and J is TRBJ2-5; TRBD1 matches 8 bases. V dropped 6 bases and J dropped 7; count of bases not matched to a gene: 16. The CDR3 spans 16 residues. CDR1 SGHTA and CDR2 FQGNSA come from the germline V gene. The CDR3 nucleotides are TGTGCCAGCAGTCAACCCGTAGCAGGGGGCCGGGTGACCCAGTACTTC. This codes for CASSQPVAGGRVTQYF.